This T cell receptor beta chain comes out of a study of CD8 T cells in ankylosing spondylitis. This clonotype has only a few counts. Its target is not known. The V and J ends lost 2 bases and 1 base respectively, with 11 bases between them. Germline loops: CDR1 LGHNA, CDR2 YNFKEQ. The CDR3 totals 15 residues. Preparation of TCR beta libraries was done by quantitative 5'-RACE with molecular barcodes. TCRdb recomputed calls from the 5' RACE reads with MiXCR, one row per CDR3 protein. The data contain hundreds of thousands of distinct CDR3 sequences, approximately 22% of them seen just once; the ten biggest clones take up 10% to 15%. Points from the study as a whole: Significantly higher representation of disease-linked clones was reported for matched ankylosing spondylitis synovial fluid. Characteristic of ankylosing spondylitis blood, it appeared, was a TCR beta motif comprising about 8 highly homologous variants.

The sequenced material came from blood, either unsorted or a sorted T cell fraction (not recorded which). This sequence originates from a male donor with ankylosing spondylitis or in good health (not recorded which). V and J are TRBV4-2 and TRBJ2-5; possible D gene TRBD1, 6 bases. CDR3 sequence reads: CASSQYRDTQETQYF. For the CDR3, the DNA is TGTGCCAGCAGCCAATACCGGGACACCCAAGAGACCCAGTACTTC.